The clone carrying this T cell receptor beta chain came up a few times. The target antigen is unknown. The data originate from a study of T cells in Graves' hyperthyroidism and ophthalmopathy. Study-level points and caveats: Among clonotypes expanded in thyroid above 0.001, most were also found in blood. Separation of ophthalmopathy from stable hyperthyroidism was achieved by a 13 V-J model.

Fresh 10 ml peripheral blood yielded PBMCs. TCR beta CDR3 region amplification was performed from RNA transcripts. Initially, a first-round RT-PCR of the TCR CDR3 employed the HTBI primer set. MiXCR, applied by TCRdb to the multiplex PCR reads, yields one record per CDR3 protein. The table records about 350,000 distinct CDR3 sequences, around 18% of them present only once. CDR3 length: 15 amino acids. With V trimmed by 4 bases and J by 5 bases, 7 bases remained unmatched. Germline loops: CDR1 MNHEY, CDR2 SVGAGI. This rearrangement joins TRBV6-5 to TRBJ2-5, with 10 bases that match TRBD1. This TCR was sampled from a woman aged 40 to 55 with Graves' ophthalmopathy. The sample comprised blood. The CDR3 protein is CASSLGTGDGETQYF. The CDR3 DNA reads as TGTGCCAGCAGTTTGGGGACAGGGGATGGTGAGACCCAGTACTTC.